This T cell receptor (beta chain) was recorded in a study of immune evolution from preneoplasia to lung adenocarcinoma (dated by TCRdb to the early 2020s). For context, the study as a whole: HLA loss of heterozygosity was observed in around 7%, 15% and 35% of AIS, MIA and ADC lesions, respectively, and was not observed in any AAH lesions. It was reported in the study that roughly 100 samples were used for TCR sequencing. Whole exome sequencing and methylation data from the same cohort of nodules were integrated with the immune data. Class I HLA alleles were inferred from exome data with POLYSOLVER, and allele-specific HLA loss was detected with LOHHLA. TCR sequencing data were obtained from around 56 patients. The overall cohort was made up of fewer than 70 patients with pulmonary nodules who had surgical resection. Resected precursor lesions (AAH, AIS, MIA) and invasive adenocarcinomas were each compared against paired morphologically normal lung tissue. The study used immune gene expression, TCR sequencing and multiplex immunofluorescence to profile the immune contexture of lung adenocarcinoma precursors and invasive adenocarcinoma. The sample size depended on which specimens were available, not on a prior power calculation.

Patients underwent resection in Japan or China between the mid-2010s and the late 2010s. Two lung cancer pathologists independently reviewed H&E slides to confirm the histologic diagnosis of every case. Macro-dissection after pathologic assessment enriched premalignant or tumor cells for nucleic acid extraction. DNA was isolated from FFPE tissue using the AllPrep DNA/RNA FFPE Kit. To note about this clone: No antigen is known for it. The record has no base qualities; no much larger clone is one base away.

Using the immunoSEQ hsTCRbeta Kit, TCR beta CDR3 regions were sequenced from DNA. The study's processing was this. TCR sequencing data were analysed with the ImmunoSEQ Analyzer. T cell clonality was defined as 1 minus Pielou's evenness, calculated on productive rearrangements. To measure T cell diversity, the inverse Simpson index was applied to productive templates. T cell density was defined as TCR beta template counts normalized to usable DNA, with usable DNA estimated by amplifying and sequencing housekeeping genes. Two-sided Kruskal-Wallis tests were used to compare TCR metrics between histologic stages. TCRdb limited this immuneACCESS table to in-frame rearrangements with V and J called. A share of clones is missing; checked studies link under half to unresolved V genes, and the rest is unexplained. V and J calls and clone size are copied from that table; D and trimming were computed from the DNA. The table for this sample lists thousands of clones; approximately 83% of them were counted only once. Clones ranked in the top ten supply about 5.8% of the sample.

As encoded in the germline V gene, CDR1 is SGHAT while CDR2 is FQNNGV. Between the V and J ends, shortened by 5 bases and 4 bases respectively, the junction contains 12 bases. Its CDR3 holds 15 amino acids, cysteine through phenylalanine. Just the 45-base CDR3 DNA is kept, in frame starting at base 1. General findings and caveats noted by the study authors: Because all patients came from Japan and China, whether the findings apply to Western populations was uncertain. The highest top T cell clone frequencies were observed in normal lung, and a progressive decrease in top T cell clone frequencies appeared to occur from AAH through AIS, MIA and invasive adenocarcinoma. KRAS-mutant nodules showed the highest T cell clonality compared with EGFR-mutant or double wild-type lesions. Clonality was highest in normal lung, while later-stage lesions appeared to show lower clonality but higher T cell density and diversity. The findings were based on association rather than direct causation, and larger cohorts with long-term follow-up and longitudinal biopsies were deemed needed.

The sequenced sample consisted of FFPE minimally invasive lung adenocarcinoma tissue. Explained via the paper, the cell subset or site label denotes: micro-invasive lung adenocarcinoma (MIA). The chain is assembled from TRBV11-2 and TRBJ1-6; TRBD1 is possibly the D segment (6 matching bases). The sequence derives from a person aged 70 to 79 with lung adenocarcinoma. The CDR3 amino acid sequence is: CASSPGQGYNSPLHF. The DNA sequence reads TGTGCCAGCAGCCCGGGACAAGGGTATAATTCACCCCTCCACTTT.